These 7 T cell receptor beta chains were sequenced from one sample in a study of shared clonotypes between healthy human individuals. The repertoire was sequenced with immunoSEQ multiplex PCR; TCRdb's copy has only in-frame clones and lacks some. Seen here are about 510,000 clones, around 79% observed once, and the top ten hold about 12%. Input material: PBMCs. The receptors come from a woman aged 40 to 49 in good health. Some clones in this sample may be carry-over from other donors' samples.

On this clone itself: It is unclear where the CDR3 begins or ends on the DNA, so no DNA is shown, and the CDR3 is as TCRdb lists it. This rearrangement joins TRBV5-1 to TRBJ2-3. Including both end residues, the CDR3 is 16 amino acids long. Looked up from germline, CDR1 is SGHRS and CDR2 is YFSETQ. The CDR3 spells CASSLSFGAVTDTQYF.

This clone showed up just once. The V call is TRBV2, the J call TRBJ2-5; 8 bases agree with TRBD1. With 4 bases clipped from V and 2 bases from J, the junction kept 3 bases outside the gene matches. Germline CDR1 and CDR2: SNHLY and FYNNEI. CDR3 size: 14 residues. CDR3 region: CASSGRGQQETQYF. In DNA form, the CDR3 reads TGTGCCAGCAGTGGCAGGGGGCAGCAAGAGACCCAGTACTTC.

The chain is built from TRBV2 and TRBJ2-5; D not resolved. The CDR3 has 12 residues. CDR1 is SNHLY, CDR2 FYNNEI, per germline. Trimming removed 3 bases at V and 5 bases at J, with 7 bases between. The CDR3 region is CASSDSGETQYF. CDR3 bases: TGTGCCAGCAGTGATTCCGGGGAGACCCAGTACTTC. Based on the CDR3 plus reference TRBV2 and TRBJ2-5, the full variable domain is EPEVTQTPSHQVTQMGQEVILRCVPISNHLYFYWYRQILGQKVEFLVSFYNNEISEKSEIFDDQFSVERPDGSNFTLKIRSTKLEDSAMYFCASSDSGETQYFGPGTRLLVL.

Only a few counts were recorded for this clone. This sequence joins TRBV9 and TRBJ1-5; no definite D call. Between the trimmed V and J ends, which lost 3 bases and 0 bases, there was a span of 4 bases. Germline assignment: CDR1 SGDLS and CDR2 YYNGEE. The CDR3 totals 13 residues. The DNA for the CDR3 is TGTGCCAGCAGCGCCACTAGCAATCAGCCCCAGCATTTT. It translates to CASSATSNQPQHF.

This chain uses TRBV5-4 with TRBJ2-2, with D maybe TRBD2 (6 bases). The V end was cut by 3 bases, the J end by 0 bases, with 12 bases between. The CDR3 loop spans 16 amino acids. Germline V gene sequence: CDR1 SGHNT, CDR2 YYREEE (reference sequence). DNA for the CDR3: TGTGCCAGCAGCTACAGAGTAGCGGCGAACACCGGGGAGCTGTTTTTT. This sequence encodes CASSYRVAANTGELFF.

This sequence joins TRBV21-1 and TRBJ2-3; TRBD2, as called in the table, went unchecked against the DNA. TRBV21-1 is a documented pseudogene. The CDR3 length is 18 residues. In DNA form, the CDR3 reads TGTGCCAGCAGCAAAGACTGGGGACTAGCGGGCTGCACAGATACGCAGTATTTT. It translates to CASSKDWGLAGCTDTQYF.

This chain uses TRBV5-1 with TRBJ2-7, with 7 bases that match TRBD2. V shed 4 bases, J shed 7 bases, and the junction held 11 bases outside the gene matches. The CDR3 consists of 14 residues. Germline CDR1 and CDR2: SGHRS and YFSETQ. This CDR3 is CASSLQGREEEQYF. CDR3 nucleotide sequence: TGCGCCAGCAGCCTCCAAGGCCGGGAGGAGGAGCAGTACTTC. The full variable domain, in which reference TRBV5-1 and TRBJ2-7 provide the parts outside the CDR3, is KAGVTQTPRYLIKTRGQQVTLSCSPISGHRSVSWYQQTPGQGLQFLFEYFSETQRNKGNFPGRFSGRQFSNSRSEMNVSTLELGDSALYLCASSLQGREEEQYFGPGTRLTVT.